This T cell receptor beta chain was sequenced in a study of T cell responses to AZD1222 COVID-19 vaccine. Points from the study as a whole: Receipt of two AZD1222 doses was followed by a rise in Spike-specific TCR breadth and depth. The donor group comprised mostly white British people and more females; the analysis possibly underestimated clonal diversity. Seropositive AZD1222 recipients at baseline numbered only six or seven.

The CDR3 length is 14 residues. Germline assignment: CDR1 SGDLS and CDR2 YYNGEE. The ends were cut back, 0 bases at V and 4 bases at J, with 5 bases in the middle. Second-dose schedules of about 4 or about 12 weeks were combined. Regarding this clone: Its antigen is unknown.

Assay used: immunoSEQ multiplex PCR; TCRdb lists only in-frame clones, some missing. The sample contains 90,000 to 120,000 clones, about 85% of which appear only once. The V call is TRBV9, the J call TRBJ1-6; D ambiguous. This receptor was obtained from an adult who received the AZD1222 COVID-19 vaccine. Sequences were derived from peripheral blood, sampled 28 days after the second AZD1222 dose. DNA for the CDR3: TGTGCCAGCAGCGTAGAGGGTTATAATTCACCCCTCCACTTT. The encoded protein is CASSVEGYNSPLHF.